In this sample, the clone carrying this TCR beta chain turned up once. What it binds is not known. The sample is drawn from a study of cytomegalovirus exposure and HLA in healthy donors. Turning to the study itself: Among about 179 million T cells, an earlier analysis found approximately 110 million unique TCR beta sequences. In terms of ancestry, the Caucasian-associated cluster contained 75% to 85% of the roughly 400 genotyped donors. Study outcomes and limitations: Near-uniform donor sequencing depth was presumed by presence/absence analyses. V- and J-gene trimming in TCR beta was tied to a missense DCLRE1C variant by an analysis performed later.

V trimming: 3 bases; J trimming: 8 bases; junction bases outside the gene matches: 25. CDR3 length: 22 residues. With 60 Vbeta and 13 Jbeta primers, the PCR was carried out. Sequencing was performed with immunoSEQ multiplex PCR; in TCRdb, only in-frame clones are kept and a portion is missing. The sample shows 90,000 to 150,000 clones, roughly 65% of them seen only once. Sample: PBMCs. The rearrangement uses TRBV23-1 and TRBJ2-4, with 13 bases aligning to TRBD2. TRBV23-1 is treated as an ORF (open reading frame) with a function not yet certain. This clonotype originated in a man in his forties or fifties in good health and CMV-seropositive. The CDR3 here is CASSHGPAARGTSGKVGDIQYF. CDR3 DNA sequence: TGCGCCAGCAGTCATGGACCAGCCGCCCGAGGGACTAGCGGGAAGGTCGGGGACATTCAGTACTTC.